The 9 T cell receptor beta chains reported below all come from one sample, sequenced in a study of T cells in Graves' hyperthyroidism and ophthalmopathy. The investigators amplified TCR beta CDR3 regions from RNA transcripts. In the first-round RT-PCR of the TCR CDR3, the HTBI primer set was used. TCRdb processed the multiplex PCR reads anew with MiXCR; each CDR3 protein has one entry. The top ten hold around 19% of the sample, which has about 410,000 distinct CDR3 sequences, approximately 15% seen once. The sample was blood. The origin of the receptors is a woman in her twenties or thirties with Graves' ophthalmopathy.

In its sample, this clonotype was seen many times. The CDR3 nucleotides are TGTGCCAGCAGTTCCGGGGCGACGAAAGCTTTCTTT. It translates to CASSSGATKAFF. The chain carries TRBV12-3 or TRBV12-4 and TRBJ1-1, with a possible D match to TRBD1 (5 bases). This CDR3 region has 12 residues. V lost 4 bases to trimming and J lost 9 bases, with 12 bases between them.

This clonotype was seen repeatedly, ten times or more. The chain has TRBV6-2 or TRBV6-3 and TRBJ2-7; unclear D gene. Looked up from germline, CDR1 is MNHEY and CDR2 is SVGEGT. The V and J ends lost 2 bases and 3 bases respectively, with 11 bases between them. This CDR3 is 14 amino acids long. This chain's CDR3 is CASSYGAWDYEQYF. The DNA of the CDR3 is TGTGCCAGCAGTTACGGTGCCTGGGACTACGAGCAGTACTTC.

Ten or more counts support this clonotype. V and J are TRBV20-1 and TRBJ2-5, with D unresolved. Trimming removed 3 bases from V and 1 base from J, with 12 bases in between. Germline CDR1 DFQATT, CDR2 SNEGSKA (reference sequence). This CDR3 comprises 14 residues. The CDR3 nucleotides read TGCAGTGCTAGGCCCGACTGGCGCCAAGAGACCCAGTACTTC. Translated, it gives CSARPDWRQETQYF.

In its sample, this clonotype was seen a few times. This rearrangement joins TRBV14 to TRBJ2-3; D gene ambiguous. Germline V lookup: CDR1 SGHDN, CDR2 FVKESK. V was pared by 0 bases and J by 1 base, with 8 bases between. The CDR3 is 15 amino acids. The CDR3 reads CASSQDYRGTDTQYF. The CDR3 DNA sequence: TGTGCCAGCAGCCAAGATTATCGGGGCACAGATACGCAGTATTTT.

CDR3 nucleotides: TGTGCCAGCAGCTTAAGTTGGGGGAACAATGAGCAGTTCTTC. Protein: CASSLSWGNNEQFF. This rearrangement joins TRBV7-2 to TRBJ2-1; the D gene could be TRBD1 or TRBD2 (5 bases each). The CDR3 extends over 14 amino acids. V lost 2 bases and J 5 bases, leaving 10 bases between the germline ends. CDR1 is SGHTA and CDR2 is FQGNSA in the germline V gene.

This clonotype was seen a handful of times. The chain links TRBV6-5 to TRBJ1-4, with 8 nucleotides matching TRBD1. CDR3 length: 17 residues. Losses at the gene ends were 0 bases for V and 6 bases for J; bases not matched to a gene: 9. Germline V lookup: CDR1 MNHEY, CDR2 SVGAGI. For the CDR3, the DNA is TGTGCCAGCAGTTACTCTCCCGGACAGGGACCCGATGAAAAACTGTTTTTT. This translates into CASSYSPGQGPDEKLFF.

This sequence joins TRBV20-1 and TRBJ1-1; TRBD1 matches 7 bases. Germline lookup yields CDR1 DFQATT and CDR2 SNEGSKA (reference sequence). J gave up 10 bases and V 5 bases, and 16 bases lay outside the gene matches. The CDR3 contains 14 residues. This CDR3 reads CSAEPDRSGWLAFF. The CDR3 nucleotides are TGCAGTGCTGAACCGGACAGGAGTGGATGGTTAGCTTTCTTT.

Of note for this clonotype: The germline gene is not matched at one end of the junction; a read error may be the cause. The chain combines TRBV20-1 with TRBJ2-4; D remains ambiguous. The length of the CDR3 is 15 residues. Germline CDR1 reads DFQATT; CDR2 reads SNEGSKA (reference sequence). The CDR3 loop reads CSAGDRWLLKNIQYF. The CDR3 nucleotides read TGCAGTGCTGGAGATCGATGGCTGCTCAAAAACATTCAGTACTTC.

In this sample, this clonotype turned up a few times. The rearrangement links TRBV24-1 to TRBJ1-1; the D gene is possibly TRBD1 (6 bases). Germline V CDR1 and CDR2: KGHDR, SFDVKD. This CDR3 region has 15 residues. V gave up 6 bases and J gave up 3 bases, with 16 bases separating them. The CDR3 is CATSSGGRADTEAFF. CDR3 bases: TGTGCCACCAGTAGTGGGGGCCGCGCCGACACTGAAGCTTTCTTT.